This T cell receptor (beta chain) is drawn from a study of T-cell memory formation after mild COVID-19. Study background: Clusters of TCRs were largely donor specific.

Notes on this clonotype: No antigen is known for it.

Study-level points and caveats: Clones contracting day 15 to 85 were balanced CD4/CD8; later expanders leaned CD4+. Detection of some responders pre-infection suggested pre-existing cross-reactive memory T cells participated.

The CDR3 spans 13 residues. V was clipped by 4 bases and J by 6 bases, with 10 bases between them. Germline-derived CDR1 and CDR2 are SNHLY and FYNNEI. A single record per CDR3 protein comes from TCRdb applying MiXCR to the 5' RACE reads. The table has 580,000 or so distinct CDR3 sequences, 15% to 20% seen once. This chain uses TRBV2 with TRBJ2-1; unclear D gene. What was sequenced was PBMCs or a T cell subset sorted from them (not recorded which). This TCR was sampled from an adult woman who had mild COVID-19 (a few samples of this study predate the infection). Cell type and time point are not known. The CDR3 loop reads CASSATPGNEQFF. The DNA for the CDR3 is TGTGCCAGCAGTGCCACTCCCGGCAATGAGCAGTTCTTC.